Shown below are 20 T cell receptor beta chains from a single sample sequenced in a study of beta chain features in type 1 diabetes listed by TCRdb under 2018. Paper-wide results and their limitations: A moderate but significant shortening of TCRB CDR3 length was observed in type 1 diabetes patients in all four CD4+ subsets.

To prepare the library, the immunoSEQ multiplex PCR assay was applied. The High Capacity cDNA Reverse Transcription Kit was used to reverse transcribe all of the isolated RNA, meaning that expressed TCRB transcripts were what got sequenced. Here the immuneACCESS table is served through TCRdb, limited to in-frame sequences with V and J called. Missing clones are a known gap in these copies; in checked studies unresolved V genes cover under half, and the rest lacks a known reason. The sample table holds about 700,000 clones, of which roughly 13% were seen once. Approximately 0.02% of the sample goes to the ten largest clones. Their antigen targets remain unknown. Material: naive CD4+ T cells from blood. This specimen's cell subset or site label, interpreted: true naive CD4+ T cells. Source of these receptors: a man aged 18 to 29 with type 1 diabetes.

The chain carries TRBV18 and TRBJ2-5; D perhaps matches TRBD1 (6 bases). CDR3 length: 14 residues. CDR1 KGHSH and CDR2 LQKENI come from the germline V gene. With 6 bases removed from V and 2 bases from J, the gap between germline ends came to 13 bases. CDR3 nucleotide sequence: TGTGCCAGCTCCCTCAGCAGGGGTCAAGAGACCCAGTACTTC. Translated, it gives CASSLSRGQETQYF. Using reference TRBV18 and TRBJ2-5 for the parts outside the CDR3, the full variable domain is NAGVMQNPRHLVRRRGQEARLRCSPMKGHSHVYWYRQLPEEGLKFMVYLQKENIIDESGMPKERFSAEFPKEGPSILRIQQVVRGDSAAYFCASSLSRGQETQYFGPGTRLLVL.

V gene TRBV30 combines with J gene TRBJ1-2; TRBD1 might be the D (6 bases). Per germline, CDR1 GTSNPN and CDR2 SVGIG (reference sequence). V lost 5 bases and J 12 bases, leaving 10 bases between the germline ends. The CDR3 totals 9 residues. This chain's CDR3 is CAWGGPNTF. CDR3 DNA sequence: TGTGCCTGGGGGGGGCCGAACACCTTC.

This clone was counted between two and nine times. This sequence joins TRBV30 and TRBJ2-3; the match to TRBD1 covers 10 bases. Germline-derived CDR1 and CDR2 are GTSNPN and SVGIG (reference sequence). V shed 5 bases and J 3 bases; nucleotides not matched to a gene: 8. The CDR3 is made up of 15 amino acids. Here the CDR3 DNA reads TGTGCCTGGGGGATTACGGGACAGGGGACAGATACGCAGTATTTT. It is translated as CAWGITGQGTDTQYF.

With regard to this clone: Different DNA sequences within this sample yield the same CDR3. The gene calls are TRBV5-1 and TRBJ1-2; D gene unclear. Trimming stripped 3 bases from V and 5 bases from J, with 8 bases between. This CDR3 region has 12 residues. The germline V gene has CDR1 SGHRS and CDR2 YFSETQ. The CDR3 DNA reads TGCGCCAGCAGCTCGACGGAGTATGGCTACACCTTC. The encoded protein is CASSSTEYGYTF.

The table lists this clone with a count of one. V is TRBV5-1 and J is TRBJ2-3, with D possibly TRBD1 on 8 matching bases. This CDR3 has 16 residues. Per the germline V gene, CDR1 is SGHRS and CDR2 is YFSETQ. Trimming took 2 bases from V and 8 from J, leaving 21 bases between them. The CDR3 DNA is TGCGCCAGCAGCTTAAGCGGGACACCACAGGGGGGTACGCAGTATTTT. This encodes CASSLSGTPQGGTQYF.

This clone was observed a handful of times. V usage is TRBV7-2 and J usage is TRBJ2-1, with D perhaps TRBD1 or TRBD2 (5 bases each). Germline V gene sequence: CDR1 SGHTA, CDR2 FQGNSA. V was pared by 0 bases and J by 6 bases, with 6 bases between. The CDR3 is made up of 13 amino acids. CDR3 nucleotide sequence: TGTGCCAGCAGCTTAGCGGGGGTCAATGAGCAGTTCTTC. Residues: CASSLAGVNEQFF.

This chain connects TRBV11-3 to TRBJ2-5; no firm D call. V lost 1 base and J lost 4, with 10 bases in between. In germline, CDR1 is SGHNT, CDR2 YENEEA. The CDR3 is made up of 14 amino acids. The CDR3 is CASSLASAGETQYF. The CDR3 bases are TGTGCCAGCAGCTTAGCCTCGGCAGGAGAGACCCAGTACTTC.

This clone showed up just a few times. In DNA, the CDR3 is TGTGCCAGCAGTTACTCCGGGGACAACACTGAAGCTTTCTTT. Its translation is CASSYSGDNTEAFF. The chain recombines TRBV6-5 with TRBJ1-1; tentatively, D is TRBD1 (5 bases). The CDR3 sequence is 14 residues long. From germline, CDR1 is MNHEY and CDR2 SVGAGI. V shed 0 bases and J shed 2 bases, with 7 bases lying between them.

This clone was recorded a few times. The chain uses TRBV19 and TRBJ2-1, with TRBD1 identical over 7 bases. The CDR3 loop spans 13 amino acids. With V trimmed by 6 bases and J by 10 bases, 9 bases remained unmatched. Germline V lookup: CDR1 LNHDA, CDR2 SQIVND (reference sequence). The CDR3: CASSSPTGEEQFF. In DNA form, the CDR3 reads TGTGCCAGTAGCAGTCCTACAGGGGAGGAGCAGTTCTTC.

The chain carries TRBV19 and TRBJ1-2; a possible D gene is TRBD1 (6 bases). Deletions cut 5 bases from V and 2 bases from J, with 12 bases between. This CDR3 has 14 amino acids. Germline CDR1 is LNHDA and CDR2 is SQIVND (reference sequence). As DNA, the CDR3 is TGTGCCAGTAGTGCTCAACAGGGCAACTATGGCTACACCTTC. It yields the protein CASSAQQGNYGYTF.

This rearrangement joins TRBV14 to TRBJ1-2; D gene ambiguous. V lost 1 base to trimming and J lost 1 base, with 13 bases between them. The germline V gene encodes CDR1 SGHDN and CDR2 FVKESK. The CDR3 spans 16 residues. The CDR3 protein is CASSQVSAPINYGYTF. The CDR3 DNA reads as TGTGCCAGCAGCCAAGTTAGTGCACCGATTAACTATGGCTACACCTTC.

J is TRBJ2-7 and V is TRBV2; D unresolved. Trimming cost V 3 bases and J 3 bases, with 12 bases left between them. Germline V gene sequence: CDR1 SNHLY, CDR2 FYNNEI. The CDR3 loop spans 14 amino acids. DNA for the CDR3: TGTGCCAGCAGTGAGCCCCCCTCTGACTACGAGCAGTACTTC. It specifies CASSEPPSDYEQYF. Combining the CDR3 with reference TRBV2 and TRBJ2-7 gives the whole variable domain EPEVTQTPSHQVTQMGQEVILRCVPISNHLYFYWYRQILGQKVEFLVSFYNNEISEKSEIFDDQFSVERPDGSNFTLKIRSTKLEDSAMYFCASSEPPSDYEQYFGPGTRLTVT.

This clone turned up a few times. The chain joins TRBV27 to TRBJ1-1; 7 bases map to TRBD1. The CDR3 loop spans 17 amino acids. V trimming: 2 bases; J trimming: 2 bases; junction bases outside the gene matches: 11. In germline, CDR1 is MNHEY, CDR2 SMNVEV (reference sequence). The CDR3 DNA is TGTGCCAGCAGTTTAGTGGGGGACAGCGCTGGAAACACTGAAGCTTTCTTT. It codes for CASSLVGDSAGNTEAFF.

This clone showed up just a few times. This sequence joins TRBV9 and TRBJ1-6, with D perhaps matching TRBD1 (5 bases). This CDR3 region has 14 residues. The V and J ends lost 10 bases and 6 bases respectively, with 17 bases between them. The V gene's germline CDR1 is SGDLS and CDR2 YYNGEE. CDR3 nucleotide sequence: TGTGCCTCCCGGCAAGGGGTGGGTAATTCACCCCTCCACTTT. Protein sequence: CASRQGVGNSPLHF. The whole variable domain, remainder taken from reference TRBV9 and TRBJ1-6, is DSGVTQTPKHLITATGQRVTLRCSPRSGDLSVYWYQQSLDQGLQFLIQYYNGEERAKGNILERFSAQQFPDLHSELNLSSLELGDSALYFCASRQGVGNSPLHFGNGTRLTVT.

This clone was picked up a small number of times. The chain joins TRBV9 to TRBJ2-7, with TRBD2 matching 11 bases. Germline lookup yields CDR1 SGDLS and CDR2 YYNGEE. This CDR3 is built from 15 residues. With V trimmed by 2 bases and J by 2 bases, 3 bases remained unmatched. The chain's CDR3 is CASSVGTSGTYEQYF. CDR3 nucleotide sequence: TGTGCCAGCAGCGTTGGGACTAGCGGTACCTACGAGCAGTACTTC.

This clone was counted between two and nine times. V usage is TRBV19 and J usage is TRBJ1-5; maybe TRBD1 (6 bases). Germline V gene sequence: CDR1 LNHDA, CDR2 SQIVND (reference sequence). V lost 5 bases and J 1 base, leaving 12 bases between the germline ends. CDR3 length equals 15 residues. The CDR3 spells CASSSPGGSNQPQHF. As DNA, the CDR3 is TGTGCCAGTAGTTCGCCGGGGGGCAGCAATCAGCCCCAGCATTTT.

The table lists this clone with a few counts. The CDR3 region is CASSSGQAQAKNIQYF. The CDR3 nucleotides read TGCGCCAGCAGCTCGGGACAAGCCCAAGCCAAAAACATTCAGTACTTC. The rearrangement links TRBV5-1 to TRBJ2-4, with TRBD1 as a possible D gene (6 bases). Germline V gene lookup returns CDR1 SGHRS and CDR2 YFSETQ. The V end lost 3 bases, the J end lost 0 bases, and 13 bases lay between the germline ends. This CDR3 is built from 16 residues. Based on the CDR3 plus reference TRBV5-1 and TRBJ2-4, the full variable domain is KAGVTQTPRYLIKTRGQQVTLSCSPISGHRSVSWYQQTPGQGLQFLFEYFSETQRNKGNFPGRFSGRQFSNSRSEMNVSTLELGDSALYLCASSSGQAQAKNIQYFGAGTRLSVL.

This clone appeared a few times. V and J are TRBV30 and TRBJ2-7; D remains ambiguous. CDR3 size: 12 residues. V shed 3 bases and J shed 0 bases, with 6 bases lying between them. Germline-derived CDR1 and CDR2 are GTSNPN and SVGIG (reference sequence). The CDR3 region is CAWSPNSYEQYF. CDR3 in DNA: TGTGCCTGGAGCCCGAACTCCTACGAGCAGTACTTC.

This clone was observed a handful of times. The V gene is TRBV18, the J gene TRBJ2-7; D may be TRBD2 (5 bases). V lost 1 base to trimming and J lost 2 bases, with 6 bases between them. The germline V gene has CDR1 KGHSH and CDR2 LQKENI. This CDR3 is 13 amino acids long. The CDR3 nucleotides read TGTGCCAGCTCACCACTGGAGGCCTACGAGCAGTACTTC. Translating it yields CASSPLEAYEQYF.

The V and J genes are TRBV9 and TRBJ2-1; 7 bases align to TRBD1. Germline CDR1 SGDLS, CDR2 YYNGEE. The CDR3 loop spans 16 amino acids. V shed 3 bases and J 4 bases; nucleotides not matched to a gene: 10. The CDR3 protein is CASSAPLGQQYNEQFF. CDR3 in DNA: TGTGCCAGCAGCGCCCCGCTGGGACAGCAATACAATGAGCAGTTCTTC.